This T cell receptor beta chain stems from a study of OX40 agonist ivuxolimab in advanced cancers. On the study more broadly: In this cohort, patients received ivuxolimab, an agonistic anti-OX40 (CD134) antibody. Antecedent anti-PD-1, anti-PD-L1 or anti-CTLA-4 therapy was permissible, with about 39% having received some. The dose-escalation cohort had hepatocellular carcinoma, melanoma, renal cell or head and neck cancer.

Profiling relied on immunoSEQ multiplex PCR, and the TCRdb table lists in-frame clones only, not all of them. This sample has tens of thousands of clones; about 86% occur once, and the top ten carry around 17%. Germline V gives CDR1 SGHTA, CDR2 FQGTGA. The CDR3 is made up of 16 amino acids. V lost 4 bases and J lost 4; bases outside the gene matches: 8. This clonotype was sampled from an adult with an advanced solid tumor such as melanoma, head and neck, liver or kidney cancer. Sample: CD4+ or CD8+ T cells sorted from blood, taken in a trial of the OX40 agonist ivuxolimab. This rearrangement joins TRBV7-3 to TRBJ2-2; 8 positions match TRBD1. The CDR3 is CASSYGQGASTGELFF. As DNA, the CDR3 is TGTGCCAGCAGCTACGGACAGGGTGCCTCCACCGGGGAGCTGTTTTTT.